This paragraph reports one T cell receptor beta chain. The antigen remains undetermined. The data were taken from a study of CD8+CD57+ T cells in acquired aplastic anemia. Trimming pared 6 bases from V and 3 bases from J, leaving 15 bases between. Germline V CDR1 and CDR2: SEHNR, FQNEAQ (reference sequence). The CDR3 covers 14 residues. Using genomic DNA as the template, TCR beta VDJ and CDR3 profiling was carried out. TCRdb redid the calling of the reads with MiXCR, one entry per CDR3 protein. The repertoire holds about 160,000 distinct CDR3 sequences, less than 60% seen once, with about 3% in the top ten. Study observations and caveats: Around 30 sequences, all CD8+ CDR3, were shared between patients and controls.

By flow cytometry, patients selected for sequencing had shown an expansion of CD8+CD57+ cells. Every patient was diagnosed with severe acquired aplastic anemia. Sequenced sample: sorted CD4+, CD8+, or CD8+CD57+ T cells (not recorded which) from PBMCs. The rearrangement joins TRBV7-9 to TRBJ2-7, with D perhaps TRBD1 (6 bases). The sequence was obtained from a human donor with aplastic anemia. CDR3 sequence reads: CASSSGDTSYEQYF. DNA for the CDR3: TGTGCCAGCAGTTCCGGGGACACCAGCTACGAGCAGTACTTC.